Following are 11 T cell receptor beta chains from one sample sequenced in a study of T cells after yellow fever vaccination. MiXCR, applied by TCRdb to the 5' RACE reads, yields one record per CDR3 protein. Here the sample spans about 150,000 distinct CDR3 sequences, approximately 6.2% being singletons. The starting material was CD4+ T cells sorted from PBMCs, obtained on the day of the first yellow fever vaccination. These receptors originate from a man aged 18 to 30 who received the YFV17D yellow fever vaccine.

The table lists this clonotype with a few counts. The chain uses TRBV20-1 and TRBJ1-5, with 9 bases that match TRBD1. The CDR3 totals 13 residues. The junction had 1 base not matched to a gene; V was cut back by 6 bases and J by 1 base. Germline V gives CDR1 DFQATT, CDR2 SNEGSKA (reference sequence). The CDR3 sequence: CSAGTGSNQPQHF. The CDR3 DNA reads as TGCAGTGCCGGGACAGGGAGCAATCAGCCCCAGCATTTT.

This clonotype was seen more than once but under ten times. This chain connects TRBV6-5 to TRBJ2-7; 12 nucleotides align to TRBD2. V lost 1 base, J lost 4 bases, and 2 bases stayed unmatched. CDR3 length equals 15 residues. CDR1 and CDR2 (germline): MNHEY, SVGAGI. Here the CDR3 DNA reads TGTGCCAGCAGTTACTATACTAGCGGGGGGTACGAGCAGTACTTC. It yields the protein CASSYYTSGGYEQYF.

To note about this clonotype: Sequence at one end of the junction differs from germline and may be a read error. The chain links TRBV4-2 to TRBJ2-2; 12 bases map to TRBD2. The CDR3 spans 15 residues. The germline V gene encodes CDR1 LGHNA and CDR2 YNFKEQ. The chain's CDR3 is CAGSRGTSGHGELFF. The CDR3 DNA sequence: TGTGCCGGCAGCCGTGGGACTAGCGGGCACGGGGAGCTGTTTTTT.

The chain joins TRBV18 to TRBJ2-5; D not resolved. This CDR3 spans 12 amino acids. Trimming cost V 3 bases and J 5 bases, with 7 bases left between them. Looked up from germline, CDR1 is KGHSH and CDR2 is LQKENI. CDR3: CASSPSAETQYF. The CDR3 nucleotides are TGTGCCAGCTCACCTTCCGCGGAGACCCAGTACTTC.

The chain has TRBV7-2 and TRBJ2-1; D remains unclear. Between the trimmed V and J ends, which lost 0 bases and 8 bases, there was a span of 11 bases. The CDR3 totals 14 residues. Germline assignment: CDR1 SGHTA and CDR2 FQGNSA. The CDR3 loop is CASSLAGSRDEQFF. As DNA, the CDR3 is TGTGCCAGCAGCTTAGCGGGGTCCCGGGATGAGCAGTTCTTC.

This clonotype has ten or more counts. The chain has TRBV27 and TRBJ2-2, with 8 bases identical to TRBD1. The V gene's germline CDR1 is MNHEY and CDR2 SMNVEV (reference sequence). The CDR3 totals 16 residues. V gave up 3 bases and J gave up 2 bases; unmatched junction bases: 5. CDR3 nucleotide sequence: TGTGCCAGCAGTTTTAACGGACAGGGAAACACCGGGGAGCTGTTTTTT. Its protein is CASSFNGQGNTGELFF.

In this sample, this clonotype turned up a few times. DNA of the CDR3: TGCGCCAGCAGCCAATCGGGACAGGGGGCAAGGGAAAAACTGTTTTTT. Protein product: CASSQSGQGAREKLFF. The rearrangement uses TRBV4-3 and TRBJ1-4; 12 bases are shared with TRBD1. The CDR3 loop spans 16 amino acids. The junction had 6 bases not matched to a gene; V was cut back by 2 bases and J by 8 bases. Per germline, CDR1 LGHNA and CDR2 YSLEER.

In its sample, this clonotype was seen many times. V gene TRBV7-2 combines with J gene TRBJ2-3; perhaps TRBD1 as D (5 bases). In germline, CDR1 is SGHTA, CDR2 FQGNSA. The V end lost 0 bases, the J end lost 6 bases, and 13 bases lay between the germline ends. The CDR3 contains 15 residues. The CDR3 region has the DNA TGTGCCAGCAGCTTAGCACAGCTGAACAGGGATACGCAGTATTTT. It yields the protein CASSLAQLNRDTQYF.

This clonotype appeared many times. V is TRBV6-5 and J is TRBJ2-1, with 10 bases aligning to TRBD2. Germline CDR1 reads MNHEY; CDR2 reads SVGAGI. V trimming: 7 bases; J trimming: 0 bases; junction bases outside the gene matches: 6. The CDR3 consists of 16 residues. The chain's CDR3 is CASISGGLSSYNEQFF. The CDR3 coding sequence is TGTGCCAGCATTAGCGGGGGGCTTAGCTCCTACAATGAGCAGTTCTTC.

This clonotype was seen only a few times. This chain joins TRBV7-3 and TRBJ1-2; D unresolved. The CDR3 totals 13 residues. The V end was cut by 0 bases, the J end by 7 bases, with 9 bases between. Germline loops: CDR1 SGHTA, CDR2 FQGTGA. The CDR3 bases are TGTGCCAGCAGCTTAACGTCTGGCTCTGGCTACACCTTC. It codes for CASSLTSGSGYTF.

V is TRBV15 and J is TRBJ1-2; a possible D gene is TRBD1 (5 bases). This CDR3 region has 14 residues. Germline assignment: CDR1 LNHNV and CDR2 YYDKDF (reference sequence). V lost 1 base and J 5 bases, leaving 11 bases between the germline ends. CDR3: CATSRVAGRYGYTF. The CDR3 nucleotides are TGTGCCACCAGCAGAGTCGCAGGGCGTTATGGCTACACCTTC.